This T cell receptor (beta chain) was obtained from a study of response to subunit inactivated influenza vaccine. V was pared by 6 bases and J by 2 bases, with 8 bases of the junction left unmatched. The CDR3 extends over 16 amino acids. This clonotype was counted only a few times. In TCRdb, the RT-PCR reads were re-called with MiXCR into one record per CDR3 protein. The top ten hold roughly 10% of the sample, which has about 620,000 distinct CDR3 sequences, around 11% seen once. This chain joins TRBV12-3 or TRBV12-4 and TRBJ2-2; 8 bases agree with TRBD1. The origin of this receptor is a man aged 45-65 years who received an inactivated influenza vaccine. This specimen consisted of PBMCs from blood, obtained on the day of vaccination. CDR3: CASRSNRGINTGELFF. The CDR3 nucleotides are TGTGCCAGCAGGAGTAACAGGGGGATCAACACCGGGGAGCTGTTTTTT.